Listed here are 23 T cell receptor beta chains from one sample, sequenced in a study of blood T cells in healthy people across ages. Next came a second PCR, run for about 6 to 12 cycles, which used a sample-barcoded 5' primer along with a J-beta primer mix. Each CDR3 protein gets one entry after TCRdb re-called the 5' RACE reads with MiXCR. Altogether roughly 650,000 distinct CDR3 sequences are present, less than 40% being singletons, with the ten largest covering 15%. The sample was blood. The receptors were sampled from an elderly woman in good health.

For this clonotype: Just one base apart from a much larger clone, this may be a read error. This chain uses TRBV6-1 with TRBJ2-7, with D possibly being TRBD1 (6 bases). The CDR3 totals 14 residues. Germline V lookup: CDR1 MNHNS, CDR2 SASEGT. The CDR3 loop reads CASSERTVSCEQYF. Written as DNA, the CDR3 is TGTGCCAGCAGTGAGAGGACAGTTTCCTGCGAGCAGTACTTC.

V usage is TRBV20-1 and J usage is TRBJ2-7, with D unclear. Germline V lookup: CDR1 DFQATT, CDR2 SNEGSKA (reference sequence). V lost 3 bases and J lost 2, with 11 bases in between. This CDR3 has 13 residues. The CDR3 spells CSARDGEPYEQYF. CDR3 bases: TGCAGTGCTAGGGACGGAGAGCCCTACGAGCAGTACTTC.

This clonotype was seen ten or more times. J is TRBJ2-5 and V is TRBV28, with TRBD2 identical over 7 bases. This CDR3 has 17 residues. Germline-derived CDR1 and CDR2 are MDHEN and SYDVKM. J lost 4 bases, V lost 5 bases, and 16 bases had no gene match. The CDR3 here is CASSEMSRTTGGETQYF. DNA of the CDR3: TGTGCCAGCAGTGAGATGAGTCGGACTACGGGGGGAGAGACCCAGTACTTC.

This rearrangement joins TRBV30 to TRBJ2-5; a weak D match, TRBD1 (6 bases). V was cut by 5 bases and J by 5 bases, with 18 bases left in between. The CDR3 extends over 14 amino acids. CDR1 is GTSNPN and CDR2 is SVGIG in the germline V gene (reference sequence). The CDR3 DNA reads as TGTGCCTGGTCTGTACAGGGACCCAGGGAGACCCAGTACTTC. It codes for CAWSVQGPRETQYF.

This clonotype was seen repeatedly, ten times or more. This chain joins TRBV5-1 and TRBJ1-2; D unresolved. There are 14 residues in the CDR3. The V end lost 0 bases, the J end lost 8 bases, and 14 bases lay between the germline ends. Germline V gene lookup returns CDR1 SGHRS and CDR2 YFSETQ. This chain's CDR3 is CASSLESASGGYTF. DNA for the CDR3: TGCGCCAGCAGCTTGGAGTCGGCTTCGGGGGGCTACACCTTC. Filled out from reference TRBV5-1 and TRBJ1-2, the complete variable domain reads KAGVTQTPRYLIKTRGQQVTLSCSPISGHRSVSWYQQTPGQGLQFLFEYFSETQRNKGNFPGRFSGRQFSNSRSEMNVSTLELGDSALYLCASSLESASGGYTFGSGTRLTVV.

V usage is TRBV14 and J usage is TRBJ2-5; D is uncertain. Trimming took 5 bases from V and 1 from J, leaving 8 bases between them. This CDR3 has 13 amino acids. Germline V lookup: CDR1 SGHDN, CDR2 FVKESK. The CDR3 nucleotides are TGTGCCAGCAGCAAACTTACCCAAGAGACCCAGTACTTC. It translates to CASSKLTQETQYF. Variable domain in full (rest from reference TRBV14 and TRBJ2-5): EAGVTQFPSHSVIEKGQTVTLRCDPISGHDNLYWYRRVMGKEIKFLLHFVKESKQDESGMPNNRFLAERTGGTYSTLKVQPAELEDSGVYFCASSKLTQETQYFGPGTRLLVL.

This clonotype showed up just once. The gene calls are TRBV20-1 and TRBJ2-7, with TRBD1 matching over 7 bases. J gave up 3 bases and V 3 bases, and 11 bases lay outside the gene matches. Germline assignment: CDR1 DFQATT and CDR2 SNEGSKA (reference sequence). The CDR3 covers 15 residues. The CDR3 reads CSARSGQPIFYEQYF. Here the CDR3 DNA reads TGCAGTGCTAGGTCGGGACAGCCCATTTTCTACGAGCAGTACTTC.

This clonotype occurred a few times. This may come from a read error, since a much larger clone is one base off. The chain uses TRBV7-2 and TRBJ2-1; TRBD2 matches at 11 bases. Near its end, the DNA agrees better with TRBJ2-7, so the J call may be wrong. The CDR3 has 17 amino acids. CDR1 and CDR2 (germline): SGHTA, FQGNSA. The DNA for the CDR3 is TGTGCCAGCAGCTTAGTCCCCACTAGCGGGGGCTACAATGAGCAGTACTTC. Translation gives CASSLVPTSGGYNEQYF.

This clonotype was counted ten times or more. Mismatch with germline at one junction end may stem from a read error. V usage is TRBV7-3 and J usage is TRBJ2-1; 13 bases map to TRBD2. This CDR3 spans 15 amino acids. Germline loops: CDR1 SGHTA, CDR2 FQGTGA. DNA for the CDR3: TGCGCCAGCAGCTCACTAGCGGGGGGGAACAATGAGCAGTTCTTC. Translated: CASSSLAGGNNEQFF.

This clonotype was seen a few times. This may come from a read error, since a much larger clone is one base off. The V gene is TRBV11-2, the J gene TRBJ2-3, with 7 bases aligning to TRBD1. The J segment lost 6 bases and the V segment lost 3 bases, leaving 9 bases of the junction unmatched. The germline gives CDR1 SGHAT, CDR2 FQNNGV. The CDR3 loop spans 15 amino acids. For the CDR3, the DNA is TGTGCCAGCAGCTTTGACAGGGCCCACGGGGATACGCAGTATTTT. As protein: CASSFDRAHGDTQYF.

This clonotype was picked up one time. The chain is built from TRBV6-5 and TRBJ2-3, with a weak D call TRBD2 (8 bases). CDR3 length: 15 residues. The V and J ends lost 0 bases and 10 bases respectively, with 17 bases between them. Germline V gene sequence: CDR1 MNHEY, CDR2 SVGAGI. For the CDR3, the DNA is TGTGCCAGCAGTTACTCTAGCGGGGCGCAGGGGGCGCAGTATTTT. It encodes CASSYSSGAQGAQYF.

The CDR3 nucleotides are TGTGCCAGCAGCCACCGGGACAACTTCTACGAGCAGTACTTC. Residues: CASSHRDNFYEQYF. The V and J genes are TRBV14 and TRBJ2-7; a possible D gene is TRBD1 (6 bases). V shed 3 bases and J shed 3 bases, with 12 bases lying between them. The CDR3 runs to 14 residues. Germline V gene sequence: CDR1 SGHDN, CDR2 FVKESK.

This clonotype appeared many times. The V gene is TRBV29-1, the J gene TRBJ2-7; no clear D. From germline, CDR1 is SQVTM and CDR2 ANQGSEA. The CDR3 is 12 amino acids. Trimming pared 5 bases from V and 4 bases from J, leaving 12 bases between. The CDR3 DNA is TGCAGCGTTCTGAAGGATTCTTACGAGCAGTACTTC. This encodes CSVLKDSYEQYF.

The rearrangement joins TRBV14 to TRBJ1-1; maybe TRBD1 (6 bases). Germline CDR1 is SGHDN and CDR2 is FVKESK. CDR3 length equals 16 residues. V was cut by 4 bases and J by 4 bases, with 19 bases left in between. The CDR3 sequence: CASSLDRSYGTTEAFF. CDR3 in DNA: TGTGCCAGCAGCCTAGACAGGTCGTATGGGACCACTGAAGCTTTCTTT. Full variable domain (outside the CDR3, taken from reference TRBV14 and TRBJ1-1): EAGVTQFPSHSVIEKGQTVTLRCDPISGHDNLYWYRRVMGKEIKFLLHFVKESKQDESGMPNNRFLAERTGGTYSTLKVQPAELEDSGVYFCASSLDRSYGTTEAFFGQGTRLTVV.

The V gene is TRBV5-1, the J gene TRBJ2-1, with 7 bases aligning to TRBD2. Germline CDR1 and CDR2: SGHRS and YFSETQ. This CDR3 comprises 14 residues. V shed 4 bases and J 5 bases; nucleotides not matched to a gene: 6. The CDR3 protein is CASSLTTSNNEQFF. The CDR3 DNA follows: TGCGCCAGCAGCCTAACGACTAGCAACAATGAGCAGTTCTTC. The complete variable domain, with remaining parts taken from reference TRBV5-1 and TRBJ2-1, reads KAGVTQTPRYLIKTRGQQVTLSCSPISGHRSVSWYQQTPGQGLQFLFEYFSETQRNKGNFPGRFSGRQFSNSRSEMNVSTLELGDSALYLCASSLTTSNNEQFFGPGTRLTVL.

This clonotype has ten or more counts. The chain is built from TRBV28 and TRBJ2-5, with TRBD2 matching 15 bases. The CDR3 is made up of 17 amino acids. Unmatched junction bases numbered 9, after V lost 6 bases and J lost 4 bases. Germline V gives CDR1 MDHEN, CDR2 SYDVKM. In DNA, the CDR3 is TGTGCCAGCAGAGCTACGACGGGACTAGCGGGGGGAGAGACCCAGTACTTC. Amino acid sequence: CASRATTGLAGGETQYF.

The chain couples TRBV12-3 or TRBV12-4 to TRBJ2-7; D not resolved. The V gene lost 3 bases and the J gene lost 5 bases, with 17 bases spanning the gap. This CDR3 contains 15 residues. The CDR3 loop is CASSFQVQLTNEQYF. In nucleotides, the CDR3 is TGTGCCAGCAGTTTTCAGGTGCAGCTTACCAACGAGCAGTACTTC.

This clonotype was recorded at least ten times. The V gene is TRBV7-2, the J gene TRBJ2-5; the D gene could be TRBD1 or TRBD2 (5 bases each). Looked up from germline, CDR1 is SGHTA and CDR2 is FQGNSA. The V end lost 5 bases, the J end lost 3 bases, and 16 bases lay between the germline ends. The CDR3 runs to 15 residues. The chain's CDR3 is CASSPLGVREETQYF. CDR3 sequence (DNA): TGTGCCAGCAGCCCATTGGGGGTGAGGGAAGAGACCCAGTACTTC.

At least ten counts were recorded for this clonotype. The genes are TRBV7-2 and TRBJ1-2, with TRBD1 as a possible D gene (6 bases). The CDR3 extends over 17 amino acids. CDR1 is SGHTA and CDR2 is FQGNSA in the germline V gene. V lost 4 bases, J lost 2 bases, and 20 bases lay in between. CDR3 sequence: CASSSSSRRQDNYGYTF. The CDR3 coding sequence is TGTGCCAGCAGCTCCTCTTCTCGAAGACAGGACAACTATGGCTACACCTTC.

This clonotype occurred a few times. The V and J genes are TRBV18 and TRBJ1-2, with D perhaps matching TRBD1 (5 bases). V dropped 0 bases and J dropped 3 bases, with 8 bases sitting between them. The CDR3 consists of 14 residues. Looked up from germline, CDR1 is KGHSH and CDR2 is LQKENI. The CDR3 is CASSPPGLYYGYTF. DNA for the CDR3: TGTGCCAGCTCACCACCGGGACTGTACTATGGCTACACCTTC.

In the case of this clonotype: The germline gene is not matched at one end of the junction; a read error may be the cause. The V and J genes are TRBV12-3 or TRBV12-4 and TRBJ2-3; D remains unclear. The CDR3 spans 12 residues. The DNA of the CDR3 is TGTGCCAGCAGTTTAATCGGCGATACGCGGTATTTT. Amino acids: CASSLIGDTRYF.

This clonotype was seen at least ten times. The chain couples TRBV25-1 to TRBJ2-7; D may be TRBD1 (7 bases). The CDR3 is 15 residues long. The V gene lost 8 bases and the J gene lost 2 bases, with 19 bases spanning the gap. Germline V CDR1 and CDR2: MGHDK, SYGVNS. The chain's CDR3 is CASPGEKQGAYEQYF. As DNA, the CDR3 is TGTGCCAGCCCGGGAGAGAAGCAGGGGGCCTACGAGCAGTACTTC.

The chain joins TRBV7-9 to TRBJ2-1; no definite D call. The germline CDR1 and CDR2 sequences are SEHNR and FQNEAQ (reference sequence). This CDR3 region has 15 residues. Trimming shortened V by 4 bases and J by 4 bases, and 14 bases separated the two germline ends. CDR3 sequence (DNA): TGTGCCAGCAGCTCCGGGCAGACCGCATACAATGAGCAGTTCTTC. Translating gives CASSSGQTAYNEQFF.